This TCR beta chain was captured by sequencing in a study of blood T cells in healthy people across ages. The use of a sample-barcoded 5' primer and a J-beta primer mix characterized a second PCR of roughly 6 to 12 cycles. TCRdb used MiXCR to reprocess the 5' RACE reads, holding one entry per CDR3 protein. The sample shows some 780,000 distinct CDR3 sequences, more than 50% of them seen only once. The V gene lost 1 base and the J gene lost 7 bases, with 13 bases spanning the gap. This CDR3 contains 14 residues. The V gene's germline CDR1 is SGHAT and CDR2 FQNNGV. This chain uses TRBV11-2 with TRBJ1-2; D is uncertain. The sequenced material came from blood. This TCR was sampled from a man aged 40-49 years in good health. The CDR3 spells CASSLGISEGGYTF. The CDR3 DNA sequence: TGTGCCAGCAGCTTAGGCATATCCGAGGGTGGCTACACCTTC.